These 10 T cell receptor beta chains share one sample of origin, sequenced in a study of blood T cell repertoires in COVID-19. Some clones are missing from TCRdb's copy, which holds only in-frame ones; the method was immunoSEQ multiplex PCR. The sample has about 200,000 clones, approximately 86% seen once; the top ten hold around 2.1%. Specimen: PBMCs or T cells enriched from blood (not recorded which). The receptors shown here come from a woman aged 30 to 39 who had recovered from COVID-19.

This clone was seen once. This chain links TRBV20-1 with TRBJ2-1, with TRBD2 matching over 9 bases. This CDR3 contains 17 residues. Germline V CDR1 and CDR2: DFQATT, SNEGSKA (reference sequence). J was trimmed by 4 bases and V by 3 bases; bases with no gene match: 13. Here the CDR3 reads CSASKRSRLAAYNEQFF. DNA of the CDR3: TGCAGTGCTAGTAAGCGTAGCCGACTAGCGGCATACAATGAGCAGTTCTTC.

This chain links TRBV3-1 (or the pseudogene TRBV3-2) with TRBJ1-6; 9 nucleotides agree with TRBD1. Germline trimming cut 0 bases from V and 2 bases from J; bases unmatched to any gene: 2. This CDR3 comprises 17 residues. CDR1 LGHDT and CDR2 YNNKEL come from the germline V gene (reference sequence). The CDR3 loop reads CASSQDWTGAYNSPLHF. The CDR3 DNA follows: TGTGCCAGCAGCCAAGATTGGACAGGGGCCTATAATTCACCCCTCCACTTT.

This chain connects TRBV29-1 to TRBJ2-7, with a weak D call TRBD2 (6 bases). V was trimmed by 6 bases and J by 2 bases, leaving 14 bases between them. The length of the CDR3 is 13 residues. CDR1 is SQVTM and CDR2 is ANQGSEA in the germline V gene. CDR3 loop: CSVAGSGPYEQYF. For the CDR3, the DNA is TGCAGCGTCGCTGGTAGCGGACCCTACGAGCAGTACTTC.

The chain has TRBV7-2 and TRBJ2-5; possible D gene TRBD1, 6 bases. Germline V lookup: CDR1 SGHTA, CDR2 FQGNSA. Trimming took 1 base from V and 4 from J, leaving 10 bases between them. The CDR3 has 14 amino acids. CDR3 bases: TGTGCCAGCAGCTTAGAAGGGGGTGTAGAGACCCAGTACTTC. This sequence encodes CASSLEGGVETQYF. Based on the CDR3 plus reference TRBV7-2 and TRBJ2-5, the full variable domain is GAGVSQSPSNKVTEKGKDVELRCDPISGHTALYWYRQSLGQGLEFLIYFQGNSAPDKSGLPSDRFSAERTGGSVSTLTIQRTQQEDSAVYLCASSLEGGVETQYFGPGTRLLVL.

The chain links TRBV7-8 to TRBJ2-1; 16 nucleotides line up with TRBD2. J gave up 10 bases and V 0 bases, and 0 bases lay outside the gene matches. The germline V gene encodes CDR1 SGHVS and CDR2 FQNEAQ. The CDR3 totals 15 residues. CDR3 bases: TGTGCCAGCAGCTTAGCGGGACTAGCGGGAGGGGAGCAGTTCTTC. Translated, it gives CASSLAGLAGGEQFF.

The CDR3 loop reads CASSYRRTGGTEAFF. The CDR3 region has the DNA TGTGCCAGCAGTTACCGGAGGACAGGGGGTACTGAAGCTTTCTTT. The V and J genes are TRBV6-2 or TRBV6-3 and TRBJ1-1; TRBD1 aligns across 10 bases. With 2 bases clipped from V and 5 bases from J, the junction kept 5 bases outside the gene matches. The germline gives CDR1 MNHEY, CDR2 SVGEGT. The CDR3 covers 15 residues.

The rearrangement joins TRBV9 to TRBJ2-1; 9 bases fit TRBD2. This CDR3 has 16 residues. V was clipped by 1 base and J by 5 bases; unmatched bases: 7. Germline lookup yields CDR1 SGDLS and CDR2 YYNGEE. The CDR3 protein is CASSVSGGGVNNEQFF. The CDR3 DNA is TGTGCCAGCAGCGTATCTGGCGGGGGGGTTAACAATGAGCAGTTCTTC.

In this sample, this clone turned up a few times. The rearrangement joins TRBV5-6 to TRBJ1-6; 10 bases line up with TRBD1. Per the germline V gene, CDR1 is SGHDT and CDR2 is YYEEEE. J was trimmed by 9 bases and V by 4 bases; bases with no gene match: 4. This CDR3 is 14 amino acids long. The CDR3 DNA follows: TGTGCCAGCAGCCGAGACAGGGGGCTTTCACCCCTCCACTTT. This encodes CASSRDRGLSPLHF.

This chain connects TRBV27 to TRBJ1-3; D perhaps matches TRBD1 (6 bases). This CDR3 is 14 amino acids long. Deletions cut 10 bases from V and 4 bases from J, with 17 bases between. The V gene's germline CDR1 is MNHEY and CDR2 SMNVEV (reference sequence). The chain's CDR3 is CATSWGPVGNTIYF. The DNA for the CDR3 is TGTGCCACCTCTTGGGGGCCCGTAGGAAACACCATATATTTT.

J is TRBJ2-3 and V is TRBV19; 12 bases are a match to TRBD2. Germline V gene lookup returns CDR1 LNHDA and CDR2 SQIVND (reference sequence). The junction had 5 bases not matched to a gene; V was cut back by 6 bases and J by 4 bases. The CDR3 loop spans 15 amino acids. CDR3 amino acids: CASSGGLAGADTQYF. The CDR3 DNA follows: TGTGCCAGTAGCGGGGGACTAGCGGGCGCAGATACGCAGTATTTT.